This T cell receptor (beta chain) was captured in a study of beta chain features in type 1 diabetes. General study points: Possibly, sequencing cDNA over-represented cells that had high TCR expression levels. Shortening that was moderate but significant affected the TCRB CDR3s of Type 1 diabetes patients in all four CD4+ subsets.

Sequencing targeted expressed TCRB transcripts, as all isolated RNA had been reverse transcribed. Naive, central memory and regulatory T cell samples averaged approximately 3.5 million immunoSEQ reads each. Sequencing used immunoSEQ multiplex PCR; TCRdb keeps in-frame clones, though not all of them. The data contain about 180,000 clones, approximately 8% of them singletons. Germline V gene data show CDR1 as MGHRA and CDR2 as YSYEKL. V gave up 4 bases and J gave up 4 bases; unmatched junction bases: 4. This CDR3 contains 14 residues. This clone was picked up a small number of times. Its target is unknown. Each sorted population was over 95% pure.

This chain joins TRBV4-1 and TRBJ1-5, with TRBD1 matching over 7 bases. The sequencing sample was made of central memory CD4+ T cells from blood. The clonotype was recovered from a man aged 18 to 35 with type 1 diabetes. Here the CDR3 DNA reads TGCGCCAGCAGCCGGGACAGCTTAAATCAGCCCCAGCATTTT. This translates into CASSRDSLNQPQHF.